The clone carrying this T cell receptor (beta chain) showed up just a few times. Its antigen is currently unknown. These data originate in a study of T cells after yellow fever vaccination. Findings and caveats of the study: Peaking faster, on day 5 versus 15, the secondary response was nonetheless weaker. Overlap between CD4 and CD8 compartments was detected for a small share of clonotypes. Abundant clonotypes from the bulk population could get into FACS-sorted repertoires as contaminants. Clones from primary vaccination mostly reappeared after the booster (roughly 95% CD4, over 85% CD8).

V dropped 5 bases and J dropped 3 bases, with 13 bases sitting between them. The V gene's germline CDR1 is SGHTA and CDR2 FQGNSA. This CDR3 region has 15 residues. MiXCR, applied by TCRdb to the 5' RACE reads, yields one record per CDR3 protein. The profile shows 300,000 or so distinct CDR3 sequences, over 10% of them singletons. The chain uses TRBV7-2 and TRBJ2-2, with no clear D. The sequence came from a young man who received the YFV17D yellow fever vaccine. Sequenced here: CD4+ T cells sorted from PBMCs, sampled 45 days after the yellow fever booster vaccination. In DNA, the CDR3 is TGTGCCAGCAGCCGAGACCTCCGCCACACCGGGGAGCTGTTTTTT. This gives the protein CASSRDLRHTGELFF.